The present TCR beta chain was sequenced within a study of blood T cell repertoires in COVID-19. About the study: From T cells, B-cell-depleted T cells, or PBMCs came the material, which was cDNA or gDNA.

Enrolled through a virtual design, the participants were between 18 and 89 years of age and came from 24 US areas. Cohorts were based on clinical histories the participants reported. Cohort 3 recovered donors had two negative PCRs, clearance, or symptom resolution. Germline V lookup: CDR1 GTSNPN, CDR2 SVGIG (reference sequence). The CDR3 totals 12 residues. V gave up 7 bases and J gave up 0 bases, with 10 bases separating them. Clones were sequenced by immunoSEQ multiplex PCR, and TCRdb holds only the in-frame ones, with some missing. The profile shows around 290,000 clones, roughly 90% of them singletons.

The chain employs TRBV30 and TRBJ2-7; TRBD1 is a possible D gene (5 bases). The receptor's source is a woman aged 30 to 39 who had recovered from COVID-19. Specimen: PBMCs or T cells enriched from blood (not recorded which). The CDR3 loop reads CAFDSVSYEQYF. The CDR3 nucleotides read TGTGCCTTTGACAGCGTCTCCTACGAGCAGTACTTC.